This T cell receptor (beta chain) was identified during a study of blood T cell repertoires in COVID-19. How the authors handled the data: Reference gene primers were amplified, and this amplification served to estimate nucleated cell counts. Profiled with immunoSEQ multiplex PCR; TCRdb holds only in-frame clones, not every one. That table is the source of V, J and clone size, and D and trimming were worked out from the DNA. There are 90,000 to 150,000 clones in the sample; about 86% occur only once, and about 1% lies in the top ten. This clone was seen only once. Trimming took 6 bases from V and 3 from J; bases not matched to a gene: 6. Germline CDR1 is MDHEN and CDR2 is SYDVKM. The CDR3 is 15 residues long.

This TCR came from a woman aged 45-60 years with active or convalescent COVID-19. Specimen: peripheral blood. The V call is TRBV28, the J call TRBJ1-1, with 11 bases matching TRBD1. The CDR3 bases are TGTGCCAGCAGCCCGGACAGGGGGCGAGACACTGAAGCTTTCTTT. Protein sequence: CASSPDRGRDTEAFF.